This T cell receptor beta chain was captured by sequencing in a study of T-cell memory formation after mild COVID-19. About the study: TCR clusters largely stayed donor specific.

Each CDR3 protein is one row after TCRdb ran MiXCR on the 5' RACE reads. Among 50,000 to 75,000 distinct CDR3 sequences listed, about 10% were seen once. The study's findings and limits: In pre-infection memory, a portion of responding clones appeared, which suggested that cross-reactive memory joined.

Turning to this clonotype: Its antigen is undetermined.

Between the trimmed V and J ends, which lost 0 bases and 4 bases, there was a span of 16 bases. The CDR3 runs 16 residues. CDR1 is SGDLS and CDR2 is YYNGEE in the germline V gene. This receptor was obtained from a man in his late teens or twenties who had mild COVID-19 (a few samples of this study predate the infection). Cell type and time point are not known. Sequenced sample: PBMCs or a T cell subset sorted from them (not recorded which). This sequence joins TRBV9 and TRBJ1-1, with D perhaps TRBD1 (5 bases). The CDR3 loop is CASSVGVPGLGTEAFF. The CDR3 bases are TGTGCCAGCAGCGTAGGGGTCCCAGGGTTGGGCACTGAAGCTTTCTTT.